These 30 T cell receptor beta chains originate from one sample sequenced in a study of CD8 T cells in ankylosing spondylitis. A single record per CDR3 protein comes from TCRdb applying MiXCR to the 5' RACE reads. Of approximately 100,000 distinct CDR3 sequences in the sample, about 8.6% were seen once. The specimen was blood, either unsorted or a sorted T cell fraction (not recorded which). These receptors were taken from a male donor with ankylosing spondylitis or in good health (not recorded which).

The sample holds one count of this clonotype. This clone may be a read error of a much larger clone one base away. The chain carries TRBV15 and TRBJ2-3, with 7 bases that match TRBD1. The CDR3 runs to 15 residues. Germline V gives CDR1 LNHNV, CDR2 YYDKDF (reference sequence). The chain's CDR3 is CVTSSIGGLLDTQYF. The CDR3 nucleotides are TGTGTCACCAGCAGTATAGGGGGCCTACTGGATACGCAGTATTTT. Variable domain in full (rest from reference TRBV15 and TRBJ2-3): DAMVIQNPRYQVTQFGKPVTLSCSQTLNHNVMYWYQQKSSQAPKLLFHYYDKDFNNEADTPDNFQSRRPNTSFCFLDIRSPGLGDTAMYLCVTSSIGGLLDTQYFGPGTRLTVL.

The V gene is TRBV7-3, the J gene TRBJ2-2, with D unresolved. The V gene lost 2 bases and the J gene lost 0 bases, with 10 bases spanning the gap. The CDR3 covers 16 residues. Germline assignment: CDR1 SGHTA and CDR2 FQGTGA. The CDR3 DNA sequence: TGTGCCAGCAGCTTATTCCGCGGCCCGAACACCGGGGAGCTGTTTTTT. Amino acids: CASSLFRGPNTGELFF.

The chain joins TRBV19 to TRBJ1-1, with no clear D. Germline V CDR1 and CDR2: LNHDA, SQIVND (reference sequence). The CDR3 is made up of 19 amino acids. Trimming cost V 5 bases and J 1 base, with 26 bases left between them. The CDR3 loop reads CASSAKTRSGRRQNTEAFF. The DNA for the CDR3 is TGTGCCAGTAGTGCTAAAACCCGGTCCGGACGTCGTCAGAACACTGAAGCTTTCTTT.

This clonotype has a count of ten or more. This sequence joins TRBV12-3 or TRBV12-4 and TRBJ2-2, with TRBD2 identical over 10 bases. This CDR3 spans 18 amino acids. The V and J ends lost 8 bases and 4 bases, in that order; junction bases with no gene match: 16. This CDR3 is CASHLSWVAGGPTGELFF. CDR3 nucleotides: TGTGCCAGCCATCTTTCCTGGGTAGCGGGAGGACCCACCGGGGAGCTGTTTTTT.

This clonotype was seen at least ten times. This chain uses TRBV12-3 or TRBV12-4 with TRBJ1-1; no reliable D call. This CDR3 region has 15 residues. Trimming stripped 3 bases from V and 4 bases from J, with 15 bases between. CDR3 amino acids: CASSFSAVSATEAFF. The CDR3 bases are TGTGCCAGCAGTTTCTCGGCAGTGAGTGCCACTGAAGCTTTCTTT.

V usage is TRBV7-9 and J usage is TRBJ2-7, with unresolved D. This CDR3 has 12 residues. V was trimmed by 5 bases and J by 4 bases, leaving 9 bases between them. Looked up from germline, CDR1 is SEHNR and CDR2 is FQNEAQ (reference sequence). This CDR3 reads CASSKHLYEQYF. In DNA, the CDR3 is TGTGCCAGCAGCAAACACCTTTACGAGCAGTACTTC.

This clonotype has a count of ten or more. The genes are TRBV20-1 and TRBJ2-2, with D unclear. Germline loops: CDR1 DFQATT, CDR2 SNEGSKA (reference sequence). This CDR3 is 13 amino acids long. The V end was cut by 3 bases, the J end by 5 bases, with 10 bases between. CDR3 residues: CSARETGTGELFF. CDR3 DNA: TGCAGTGCTAGGGAAACTGGGACCGGGGAGCTGTTTTTT.

This clonotype appeared many times. The rearrangement joins TRBV24-1 to TRBJ2-7; 7 bases are a match to TRBD1. The trim removed 4 bases at V and 0 bases at J, leaving 8 bases unmatched. CDR1 and CDR2 (germline): KGHDR, SFDVKD. The CDR3 is made up of 16 amino acids. The CDR3 DNA follows: TGTGCCACCAGTGAGTGGGACAGTGAATCCTCCTACGAGCAGTACTTC. This translates into CATSEWDSESSYEQYF.

In regard to this clonotype: A clone one base away is much larger, so this may be a read error. The chain carries TRBV10-3 and TRBJ2-5; the match to TRBD1 covers 10 bases. Germline V CDR1 and CDR2: ENHRY, SYGVKD. This CDR3 comprises 13 residues. CDR3 protein: CAIRTGGGETQCF. The CDR3 DNA reads as TGTGCCATCAGGACAGGGGGCGGAGAGACCCAGTGCTTC.

The rearrangement joins TRBV30 to TRBJ1-5, with D unresolved. Germline V CDR1 and CDR2: GTSNPN, SVGIG (reference sequence). CDR3 length: 13 residues. The V gene lost 3 bases and the J gene lost 3 bases, with 9 bases spanning the gap. The CDR3 reads CAWSGVFNQPQHF. The CDR3 DNA reads TGTGCCTGGAGCGGGGTATTCAATCAGCCCCAGCATTTT.

This clonotype was observed a few times. The V gene is TRBV19, the J gene TRBJ1-1; D remains ambiguous. V lost 5 bases and J lost 1, with 11 bases in between. The CDR3 consists of 14 residues. CDR1 LNHDA and CDR2 SQIVND come from the germline V gene (reference sequence). The CDR3 DNA is TGTGCCAGTAGTCCCAGACTGAAGAACACTGAAGCTTTCTTT. It yields the protein CASSPRLKNTEAFF.

This clonotype was detected many times. This chain uses TRBV27 with TRBJ1-5, with 10 bases fitting TRBD1. This CDR3 comprises 15 residues. Germline V gene lookup returns CDR1 MNHEY and CDR2 SMNVEV (reference sequence). V trimming: 2 bases; J trimming: 2 bases; junction bases outside the gene matches: 0. CDR3 protein: CASSLGTGGNQPQHF. CDR3 DNA sequence: TGTGCCAGCAGTTTAGGGACAGGGGGCAATCAGCCCCAGCATTTT.

This clonotype was detected ten times or more. This chain links TRBV12-3 or TRBV12-4 with TRBJ2-3; 8 nucleotides agree with TRBD2. The J segment lost 4 bases and the V segment lost 8 bases, leaving 14 bases of the junction unmatched. The CDR3 is 16 amino acids. The CDR3 DNA is TGTGCCAGCGGGGGAAGGCGGGGGGAGTTTCCAGATACGCAGTATTTT. Translating it yields CASGGRRGEFPDTQYF.

This clonotype was counted many times. The CDR3 DNA follows: TGTGCCATAGCAAATCGGAGGGGCACTGAAGCTTTCTTT. Translation: CAIANRRGTEAFF. The V gene is TRBV24-1, the J gene TRBJ1-1; perhaps TRBD1 as D (5 bases). The V gene lost 11 bases and the J gene lost 4 bases, with 16 bases spanning the gap. Germline loops: CDR1 KGHDR, CDR2 SFDVKD. This CDR3 has 13 amino acids.

This clonotype was detected a few times. The chain is built from TRBV29-1 and TRBJ1-5; D remains unclear. CDR3 size: 12 residues. V lost 7 bases, J lost 4 bases, and 11 bases lay in between. Germline CDR1 SQVTM, CDR2 ANQGSEA. The CDR3 bases are TGCAGCGCCTCGGACGGAAATCAGCCCCAGCATTTT. Protein product: CSASDGNQPQHF.

In its sample, this clonotype was seen many times. The chain is built from TRBV20-1 and TRBJ2-5, with 10 bases that match TRBD1. CDR1 and CDR2 from the germline V gene are DFQATT and SNEGSKA (reference sequence). This CDR3 is built from 17 residues. Trimming took 5 bases from V and 4 from J; bases not matched to a gene: 16. The CDR3 reads CSAGAGTGALSRETQYF. CDR3 in DNA: TGCAGTGCTGGGGCCGGGACAGGGGCACTTTCTAGAGAGACCCAGTACTTC.

This clonotype was observed a few times. This chain joins TRBV29-1 and TRBJ2-2; a possible D gene is TRBD1 (6 bases). Germline V gene sequence: CDR1 SQVTM, CDR2 ANQGSEA. The CDR3 is 15 amino acids. The germline V and J ends were trimmed by 4 bases and 4 bases, with 16 bases remaining between them. In DNA, the CDR3 is TGCAGCGTTGGGGATCCCGGACAGTCCACCGGGGAGCTGTTTTTT. It yields the protein CSVGDPGQSTGELFF.

This clonotype has at least ten counts. The rearrangement joins TRBV20-1 to TRBJ2-1; 10 bases line up with TRBD2. The CDR3 sequence is 14 residues long. Germline CDR1 is DFQATT and CDR2 is SNEGSKA (reference sequence). Germline trimming cut 5 bases from V and 7 bases from J; bases unmatched to any gene: 8. CDR3 protein: CSAGSGRASNEQFF. The CDR3 DNA follows: TGCAGTGCTGGAAGCGGGAGGGCCTCGAATGAGCAGTTCTTC.

This clonotype was seen at least ten times. J is TRBJ1-1 and V is TRBV20-1; tentatively, D is TRBD1 (6 bases). CDR1 is DFQATT, CDR2 SNEGSKA, per germline (reference sequence). Trimming removed 6 bases at V and 5 bases at J, with 22 bases between. This CDR3 has 15 residues. Here the CDR3 DNA reads TGCAGTGCCACCCGTGATCCCCAGGGGAGGACTGAAGCTTTCTTT. Its protein is CSATRDPQGRTEAFF.

This clonotype was seen a single time. An end of the junction differs from the germline gene, which may be a read error. The chain combines TRBV15 with TRBJ1-5; the D is unclear. CDR3 length equals 15 residues. Looked up from germline, CDR1 is LNHNV and CDR2 is YYDKDF (reference sequence). CDR3 in DNA: TGTGCCACCAGCAGAGAGGCAGGTGGGCGTCAGTCCCAGCATTTT. Translating it yields CATSREAGGRQSQHF.

This clonotype was seen repeatedly, ten times or more. V gene TRBV15 combines with J gene TRBJ2-3, with 9 bases aligning to TRBD2. CDR1 LNHNV and CDR2 YYDKDF come from the germline V gene (reference sequence). The CDR3 spans 18 residues. Trimming removed 0 bases from V and 2 bases from J; junction bases left unmatched: 9. The CDR3 protein is CATSRELAGFVVTDTQYF. The CDR3, as DNA: TGTGCCACCAGCAGAGAACTAGCGGGCTTTGTTGTCACAGATACGCAGTATTTT.

In its sample, this clonotype was seen many times. This sequence joins TRBV18 and TRBJ2-1; D not certain. The CDR3 consists of 13 residues. Looked up from germline, CDR1 is KGHSH and CDR2 is LQKENI. V dropped 4 bases and J dropped 7 bases, with 11 bases sitting between them. The CDR3 protein is CASSLTWINEQFF. CDR3 sequence (DNA): TGTGCCAGCTCACTAACATGGATAAATGAGCAGTTCTTC.

As concerns this clonotype: A much larger clonotype is one base distant, so this may be a read error. J is TRBJ2-3 and V is TRBV7-9; D is uncertain. Germline V CDR1 and CDR2: SEHNR, FQNEAQ (reference sequence). This CDR3 spans 15 amino acids. Trimming pared 3 bases from V and 4 bases from J, leaving 14 bases between. CDR3 coding DNA: TGTGCCAGCAGCTTTCCACAAGGTGGCGCAGATACGCAGTATTTT. The encoded protein is CASSFPQGGADTQYF.

This clonotype was seen ten or more times. J is TRBJ2-3 and V is TRBV5-1; D is unclear. Germline V gene lookup returns CDR1 SGHRS and CDR2 YFSETQ. Trimming took 5 bases from V and 0 from J, leaving 16 bases between them. The CDR3 is 16 amino acids. The CDR3 region is CASSHVISSSTDTQYF. Written as DNA, the CDR3 is TGCGCCAGCAGTCACGTCATTTCGTCTAGCACAGATACGCAGTATTTT. Combining the CDR3 with reference TRBV5-1 and TRBJ2-3 gives the whole variable domain KAGVTQTPRYLIKTRGQQVTLSCSPISGHRSVSWYQQTPGQGLQFLFEYFSETQRNKGNFPGRFSGRQFSNSRSEMNVSTLELGDSALYLCASSHVISSSTDTQYFGPGTRLTVL.

This clonotype was seen ten or more times. The chain recombines TRBV12-3 or TRBV12-4 with TRBJ1-6, with TRBD1 as a possible D gene (6 bases). Trimming pared 1 base from V and 10 bases from J, leaving 14 bases between. CDR3 length: 15 amino acids. CDR3 sequence reads: CASSLGQGSESPLHF. In nucleotides, the CDR3 is TGTGCCAGCAGTTTAGGGCAGGGGTCGGAGTCACCCCTCCACTTT.

The sample holds many counts of this clonotype. The V call is TRBV9, the J call TRBJ2-5; D perhaps matches TRBD1 (5 bases). V shed 4 bases and J shed 2 bases, with 15 bases lying between them. The CDR3 contains 15 residues. Per the germline V gene, CDR1 is SGDLS and CDR2 is YYNGEE. The DNA for the CDR3 is TGTGCCAGCAGCCCCGGACAATCCAATCAAGAGACCCAGTACTTC. As protein: CASSPGQSNQETQYF.

The rearrangement joins TRBV7-2 to TRBJ1-5; D is uncertain. The CDR3 sequence is 15 residues long. Per germline, CDR1 SGHTA and CDR2 FQGNSA. Trimming stripped 5 bases from V and 10 bases from J, with 21 bases between. CDR3 sequence: CASSGGRRSQRPQHF. CDR3 coding DNA: TGTGCCAGCAGCGGTGGAAGGAGGTCACAACGACCCCAGCATTTT.

This clonotype was detected ten times or more. The chain has TRBV5-5 and TRBJ2-7; 7 nucleotides match TRBD1. The CDR3 consists of 15 residues. The ends lost 3 bases at V and 2 bases at J; junction bases unmatched: 8. Germline V lookup: CDR1 SGHKS, CDR2 YYEKEE (reference sequence). The CDR3 is CASSSYRDRTYEQYF. CDR3 DNA: TGTGCCAGCAGCTCCTACCGGGACAGAACCTACGAGCAGTACTTC.

This clonotype was counted many times. The rearrangement links TRBV12-3 or TRBV12-4 to TRBJ1-5; perhaps TRBD1 as D (6 bases). The V end lost 7 bases, the J end lost 2 bases, and 15 bases lay between the germline ends. This CDR3 contains 15 residues. The CDR3 nucleotides read TGTGCCAGCACCCAAACAGGGAAGGGCAATCAGCCCCAGCATTTT. This translates into CASTQTGKGNQPQHF.

This clonotype was observed many times. This chain joins TRBV19 and TRBJ1-6, with no clear D. Germline V gives CDR1 LNHDA, CDR2 SQIVND (reference sequence). Trimming shortened V by 3 bases and J by 7 bases, and 7 bases separated the two germline ends. CDR3 length equals 13 residues. The CDR3 DNA follows: TGTGCCAGTAGTATCAACCGCAATTCACCCCTCCACTTT. This gives the protein CASSINRNSPLHF.